The entry below gives a single TCR beta chain sequence along with its context. Germline-derived CDR1 and CDR2 are SGHRS and YFSETQ. V was pared by 5 bases and J by 0 bases, with 3 bases between. CDR3 length: 11 amino acids. The data belong to a study of OX40 agonist ivuxolimab in advanced cancers. Clones were read by immunoSEQ multiplex PCR, and TCRdb kept only the in-frame ones, dropping some. The sample shows tens of thousands of clones, about nine tenths of them seen only once. This rearrangement joins TRBV5-1 to TRBJ2-7, with no clear D. The receptor was isolated from an adult with an advanced solid tumor such as melanoma, head and neck, liver or kidney cancer. Here the sequenced sample was CD4+ or CD8+ T cells sorted from blood, taken in a trial of the OX40 agonist ivuxolimab. The CDR3 coding sequence is TGCGCCAGCAGTGGCTCCTACGAGCAGTACTTC. Its translation: CASSGSYEQYF. Variable domain in full (rest from reference TRBV5-1 and TRBJ2-7): KAGVTQTPRYLIKTRGQQVTLSCSPISGHRSVSWYQQTPGQGLQFLFEYFSETQRNKGNFPGRFSGRQFSNSRSEMNVSTLELGDSALYLCASSGSYEQYFGPGTRLTVT.